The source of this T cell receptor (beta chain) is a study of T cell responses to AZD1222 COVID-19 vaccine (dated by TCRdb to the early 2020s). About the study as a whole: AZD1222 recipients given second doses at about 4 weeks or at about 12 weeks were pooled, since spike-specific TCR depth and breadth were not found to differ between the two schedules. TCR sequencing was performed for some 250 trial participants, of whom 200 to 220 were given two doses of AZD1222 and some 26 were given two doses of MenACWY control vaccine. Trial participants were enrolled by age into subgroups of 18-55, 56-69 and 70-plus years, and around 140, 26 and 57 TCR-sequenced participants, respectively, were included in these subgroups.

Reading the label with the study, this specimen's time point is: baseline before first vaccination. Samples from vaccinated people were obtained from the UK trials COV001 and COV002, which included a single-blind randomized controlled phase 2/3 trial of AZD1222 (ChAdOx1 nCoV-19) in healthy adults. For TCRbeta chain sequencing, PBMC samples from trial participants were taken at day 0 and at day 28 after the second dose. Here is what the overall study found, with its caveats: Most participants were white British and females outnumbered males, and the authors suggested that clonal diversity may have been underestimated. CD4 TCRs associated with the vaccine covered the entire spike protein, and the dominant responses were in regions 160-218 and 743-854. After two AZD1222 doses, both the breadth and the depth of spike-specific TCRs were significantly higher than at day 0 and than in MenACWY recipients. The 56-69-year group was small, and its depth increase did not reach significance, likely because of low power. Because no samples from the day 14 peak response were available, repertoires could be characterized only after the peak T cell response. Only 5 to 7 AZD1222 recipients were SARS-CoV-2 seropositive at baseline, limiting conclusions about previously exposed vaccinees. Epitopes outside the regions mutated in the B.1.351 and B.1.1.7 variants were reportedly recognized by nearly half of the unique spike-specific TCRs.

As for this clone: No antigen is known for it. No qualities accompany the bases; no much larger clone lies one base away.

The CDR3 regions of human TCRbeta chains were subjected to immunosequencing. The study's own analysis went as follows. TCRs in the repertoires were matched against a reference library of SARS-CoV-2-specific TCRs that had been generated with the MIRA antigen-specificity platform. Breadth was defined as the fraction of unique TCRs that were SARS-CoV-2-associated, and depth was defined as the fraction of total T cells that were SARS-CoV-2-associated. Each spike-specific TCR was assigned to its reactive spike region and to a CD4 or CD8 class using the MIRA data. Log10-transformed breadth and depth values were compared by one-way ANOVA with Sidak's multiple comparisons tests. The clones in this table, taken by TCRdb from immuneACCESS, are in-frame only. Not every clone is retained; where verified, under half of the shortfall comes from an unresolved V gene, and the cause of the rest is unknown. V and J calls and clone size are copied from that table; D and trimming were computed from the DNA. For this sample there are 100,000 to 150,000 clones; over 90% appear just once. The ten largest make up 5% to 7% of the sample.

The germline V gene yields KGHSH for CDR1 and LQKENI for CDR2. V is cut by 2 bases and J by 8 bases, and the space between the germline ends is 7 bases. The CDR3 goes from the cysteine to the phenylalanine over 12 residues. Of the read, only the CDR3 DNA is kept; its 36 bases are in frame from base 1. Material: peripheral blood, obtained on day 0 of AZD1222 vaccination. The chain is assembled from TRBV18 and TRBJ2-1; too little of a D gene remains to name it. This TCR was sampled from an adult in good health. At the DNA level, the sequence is TGTGCCAGCTCACCAAACCGCGATGAGCAGTTCTTC. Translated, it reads CASSPNRDEQFF.